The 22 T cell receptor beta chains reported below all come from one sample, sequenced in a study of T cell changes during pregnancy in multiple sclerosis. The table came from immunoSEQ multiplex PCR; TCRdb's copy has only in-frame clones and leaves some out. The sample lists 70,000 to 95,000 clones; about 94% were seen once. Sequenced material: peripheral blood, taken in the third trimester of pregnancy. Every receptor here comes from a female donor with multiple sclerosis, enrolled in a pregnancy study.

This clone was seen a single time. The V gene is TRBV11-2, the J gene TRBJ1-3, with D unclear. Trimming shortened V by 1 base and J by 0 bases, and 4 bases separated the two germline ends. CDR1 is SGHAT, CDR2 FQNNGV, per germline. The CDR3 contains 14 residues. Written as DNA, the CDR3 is TGTGCCAGCAGCTTAGGCAGCTCTGGAAACACCATATATTTT. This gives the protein CASSLGSSGNTIYF. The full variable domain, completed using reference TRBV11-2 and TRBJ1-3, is EAGVAQSPRYKIIEKRQSVAFWCNPISGHATLYWYQQILGQGPKLLIQFQNNGVVDDSQLPKDRFSAERLKGVDSTLKIQPAKLEDSAVYLCASSLGSSGNTIYFGEGSWLTVV.

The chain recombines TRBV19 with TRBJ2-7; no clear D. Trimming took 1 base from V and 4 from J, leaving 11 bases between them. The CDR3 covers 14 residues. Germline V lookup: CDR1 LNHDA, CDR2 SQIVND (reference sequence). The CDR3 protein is CASSIAGGAYEQYF. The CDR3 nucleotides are TGTGCCAGTAGTATAGCAGGTGGCGCGTACGAGCAGTACTTC.

The CDR3 nucleotides are TGTGCCAGCAGACCCCACCAGGGACTACCTGAGCAGTTCTTC. This encodes CASRPHQGLPEQFF. V is TRBV25-1 and J is TRBJ2-1, with 7 bases identical to TRBD2. Germline lookup yields CDR1 MGHDK and CDR2 SYGVNS. After removal of 6 bases from V and 9 bases from J, the junction contained 11 bases not matched to a gene. The CDR3 length is 14 residues. Based on the CDR3 plus reference TRBV25-1 and TRBJ2-1, the full variable domain is EADIYQTPRYLVIGTGKKITLECSQTMGHDKMYWYQQDPGMELHLIHYSYGVNSTEKGDLSSESTVSRIRTEHFPLTLESARPSHTSQYLCASRPHQGLPEQFFGPGTRLTVL.

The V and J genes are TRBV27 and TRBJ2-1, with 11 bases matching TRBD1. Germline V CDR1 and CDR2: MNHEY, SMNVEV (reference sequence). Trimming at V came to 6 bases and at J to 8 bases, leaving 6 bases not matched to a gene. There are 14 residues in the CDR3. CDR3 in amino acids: CASSGQGAGYEQFF. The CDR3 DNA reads TGTGCCAGCAGCGGACAGGGGGCAGGTTATGAGCAGTTCTTC.

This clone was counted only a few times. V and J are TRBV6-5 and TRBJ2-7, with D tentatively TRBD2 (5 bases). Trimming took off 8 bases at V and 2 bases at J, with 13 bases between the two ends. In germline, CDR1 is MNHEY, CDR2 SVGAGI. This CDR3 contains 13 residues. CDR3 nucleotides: TGTGCCAGCTTAGGGAGCCCTACCTACGAGCAGTACTTC. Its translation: CASLGSPTYEQYF.

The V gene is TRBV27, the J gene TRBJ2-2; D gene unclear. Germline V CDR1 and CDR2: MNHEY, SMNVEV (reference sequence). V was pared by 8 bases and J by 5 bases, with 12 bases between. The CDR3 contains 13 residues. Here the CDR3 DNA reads TGTGCCAGCTCATTAGTTCGGACCGGGGAGCTGTTTTTT. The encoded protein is CASSLVRTGELFF.

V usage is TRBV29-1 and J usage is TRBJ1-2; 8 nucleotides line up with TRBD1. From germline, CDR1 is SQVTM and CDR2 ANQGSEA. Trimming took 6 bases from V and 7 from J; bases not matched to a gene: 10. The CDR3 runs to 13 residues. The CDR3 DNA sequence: TGCAGCGTCTCAACCGGGACAGGATTTGGCTACACCTTC. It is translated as CSVSTGTGFGYTF.

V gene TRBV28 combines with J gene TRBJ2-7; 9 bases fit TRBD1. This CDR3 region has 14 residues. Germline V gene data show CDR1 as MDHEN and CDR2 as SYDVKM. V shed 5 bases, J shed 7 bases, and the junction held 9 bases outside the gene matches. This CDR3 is CASSRRTGVREQYF. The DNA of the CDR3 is TGTGCCAGCAGTCGTCGGACAGGGGTGAGGGAGCAGTACTTC.

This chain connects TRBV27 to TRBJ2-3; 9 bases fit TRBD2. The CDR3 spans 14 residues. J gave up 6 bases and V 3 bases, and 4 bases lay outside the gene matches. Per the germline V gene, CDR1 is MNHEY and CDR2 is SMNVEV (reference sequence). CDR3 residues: CASSLREGPDTQYF. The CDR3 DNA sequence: TGTGCCAGCAGTTTGCGGGAGGGCCCGGATACGCAGTATTTT.

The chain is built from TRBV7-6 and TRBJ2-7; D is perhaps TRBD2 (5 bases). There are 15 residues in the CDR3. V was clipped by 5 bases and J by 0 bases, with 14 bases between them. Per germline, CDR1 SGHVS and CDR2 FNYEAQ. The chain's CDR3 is CASSPLTSASYEQYF. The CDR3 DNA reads TGTGCCAGCAGCCCCCTAACTAGTGCCTCCTACGAGCAGTACTTC.

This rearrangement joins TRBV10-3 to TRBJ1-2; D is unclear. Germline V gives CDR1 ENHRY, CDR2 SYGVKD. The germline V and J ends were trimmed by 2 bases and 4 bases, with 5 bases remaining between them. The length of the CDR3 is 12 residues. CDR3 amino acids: CAISEGSYGYTF. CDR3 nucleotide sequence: TGTGCCATCAGTGAGGGGAGCTATGGCTACACCTTC.

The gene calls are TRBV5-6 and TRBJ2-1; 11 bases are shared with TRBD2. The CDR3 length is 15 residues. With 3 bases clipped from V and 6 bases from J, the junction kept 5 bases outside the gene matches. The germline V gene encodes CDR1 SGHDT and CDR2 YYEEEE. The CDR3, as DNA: TGTGCCAGCAGCTCCCCGGGACTAGCGGCCAATGAGCAGTTCTTC. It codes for CASSSPGLAANEQFF.

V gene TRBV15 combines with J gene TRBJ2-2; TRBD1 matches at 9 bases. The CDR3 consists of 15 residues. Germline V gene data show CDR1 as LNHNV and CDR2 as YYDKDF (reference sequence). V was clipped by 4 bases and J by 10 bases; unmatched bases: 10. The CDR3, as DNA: TGTGCCACCAGCACTCCGGGACAGGGCCTGGCGGAGCTGTTTTTT. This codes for CATSTPGQGLAELFF.

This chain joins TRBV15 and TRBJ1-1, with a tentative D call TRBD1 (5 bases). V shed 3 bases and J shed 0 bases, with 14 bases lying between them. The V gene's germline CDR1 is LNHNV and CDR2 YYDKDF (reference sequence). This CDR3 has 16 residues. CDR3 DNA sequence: TGTGCCACCAGCAGCAGGGCCCAGCTGCTGAACACTGAAGCTTTCTTT. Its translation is CATSSRAQLLNTEAFF.

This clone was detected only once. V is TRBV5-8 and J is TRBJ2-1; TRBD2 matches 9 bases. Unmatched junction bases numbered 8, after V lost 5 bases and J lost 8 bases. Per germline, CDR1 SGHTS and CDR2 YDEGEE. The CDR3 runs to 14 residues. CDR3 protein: CASRPAGGGDEQFF. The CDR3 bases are TGTGCCAGCAGACCAGCGGGAGGTGGGGATGAGCAGTTCTTC.

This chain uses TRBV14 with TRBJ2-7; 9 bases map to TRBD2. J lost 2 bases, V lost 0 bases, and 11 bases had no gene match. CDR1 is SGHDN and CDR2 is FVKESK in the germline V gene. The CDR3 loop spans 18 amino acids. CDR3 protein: CASSQDAAGGREPYEQYF. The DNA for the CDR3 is TGTGCCAGCAGCCAAGATGCAGCGGGAGGCCGGGAGCCCTACGAGCAGTACTTC.

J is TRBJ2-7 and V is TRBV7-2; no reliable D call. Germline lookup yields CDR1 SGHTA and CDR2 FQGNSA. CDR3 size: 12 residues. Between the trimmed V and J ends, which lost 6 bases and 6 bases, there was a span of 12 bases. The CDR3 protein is CASSYGFGEQYF. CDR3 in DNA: TGTGCCAGCAGTTACGGGTTCGGCGAGCAGTACTTC.

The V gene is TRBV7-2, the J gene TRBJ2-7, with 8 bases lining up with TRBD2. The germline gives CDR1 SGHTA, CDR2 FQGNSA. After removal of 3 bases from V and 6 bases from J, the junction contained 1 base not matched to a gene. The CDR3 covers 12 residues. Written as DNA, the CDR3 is TGTGCCAGCAGCTTCGGGGGGGGCGAGCAGTACTTC. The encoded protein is CASSFGGGEQYF.

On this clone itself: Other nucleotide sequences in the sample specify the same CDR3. CDR3 DNA sequence: TGTGCCAGCAGACGACTAGCGGGAGGCAGCACAGATACGCAGTATTTT. This translates into CASRRLAGGSTDTQYF. The chain uses TRBV2 and TRBJ2-3; 13 nucleotides align to TRBD2. CDR1 is SNHLY and CDR2 is FYNNEI in the germline V gene. Trimming cost V 6 bases and J 0 bases; bases outside gene matches: 3. The CDR3 totals 16 residues.

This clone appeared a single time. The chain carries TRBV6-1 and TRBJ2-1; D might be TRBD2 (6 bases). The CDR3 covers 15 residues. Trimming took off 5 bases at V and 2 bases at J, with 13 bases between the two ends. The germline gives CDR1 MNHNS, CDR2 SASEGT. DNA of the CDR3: TGTGCCAGCAGTCCGGGGACTTCCCCCTACAATGAGCAGTTCTTC. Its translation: CASSPGTSPYNEQFF.

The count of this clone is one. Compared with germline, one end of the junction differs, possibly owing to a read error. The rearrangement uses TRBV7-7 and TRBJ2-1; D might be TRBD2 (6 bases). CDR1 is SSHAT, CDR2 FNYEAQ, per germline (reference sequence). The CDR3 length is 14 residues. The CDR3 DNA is TGTGCTAGCAGCTCCGGGACCGGGAGCAATGAGCAGTTCTTC. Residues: CASSSGTGSNEQFF.

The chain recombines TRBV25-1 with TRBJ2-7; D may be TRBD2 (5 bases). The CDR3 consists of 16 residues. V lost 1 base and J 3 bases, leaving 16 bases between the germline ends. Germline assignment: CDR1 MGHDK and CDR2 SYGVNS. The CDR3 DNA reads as TGTGCCAGCAGTGAATCGGTTGGGCTAGCAATCTACGAGCAGTACTTC. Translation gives CASSESVGLAIYEQYF.